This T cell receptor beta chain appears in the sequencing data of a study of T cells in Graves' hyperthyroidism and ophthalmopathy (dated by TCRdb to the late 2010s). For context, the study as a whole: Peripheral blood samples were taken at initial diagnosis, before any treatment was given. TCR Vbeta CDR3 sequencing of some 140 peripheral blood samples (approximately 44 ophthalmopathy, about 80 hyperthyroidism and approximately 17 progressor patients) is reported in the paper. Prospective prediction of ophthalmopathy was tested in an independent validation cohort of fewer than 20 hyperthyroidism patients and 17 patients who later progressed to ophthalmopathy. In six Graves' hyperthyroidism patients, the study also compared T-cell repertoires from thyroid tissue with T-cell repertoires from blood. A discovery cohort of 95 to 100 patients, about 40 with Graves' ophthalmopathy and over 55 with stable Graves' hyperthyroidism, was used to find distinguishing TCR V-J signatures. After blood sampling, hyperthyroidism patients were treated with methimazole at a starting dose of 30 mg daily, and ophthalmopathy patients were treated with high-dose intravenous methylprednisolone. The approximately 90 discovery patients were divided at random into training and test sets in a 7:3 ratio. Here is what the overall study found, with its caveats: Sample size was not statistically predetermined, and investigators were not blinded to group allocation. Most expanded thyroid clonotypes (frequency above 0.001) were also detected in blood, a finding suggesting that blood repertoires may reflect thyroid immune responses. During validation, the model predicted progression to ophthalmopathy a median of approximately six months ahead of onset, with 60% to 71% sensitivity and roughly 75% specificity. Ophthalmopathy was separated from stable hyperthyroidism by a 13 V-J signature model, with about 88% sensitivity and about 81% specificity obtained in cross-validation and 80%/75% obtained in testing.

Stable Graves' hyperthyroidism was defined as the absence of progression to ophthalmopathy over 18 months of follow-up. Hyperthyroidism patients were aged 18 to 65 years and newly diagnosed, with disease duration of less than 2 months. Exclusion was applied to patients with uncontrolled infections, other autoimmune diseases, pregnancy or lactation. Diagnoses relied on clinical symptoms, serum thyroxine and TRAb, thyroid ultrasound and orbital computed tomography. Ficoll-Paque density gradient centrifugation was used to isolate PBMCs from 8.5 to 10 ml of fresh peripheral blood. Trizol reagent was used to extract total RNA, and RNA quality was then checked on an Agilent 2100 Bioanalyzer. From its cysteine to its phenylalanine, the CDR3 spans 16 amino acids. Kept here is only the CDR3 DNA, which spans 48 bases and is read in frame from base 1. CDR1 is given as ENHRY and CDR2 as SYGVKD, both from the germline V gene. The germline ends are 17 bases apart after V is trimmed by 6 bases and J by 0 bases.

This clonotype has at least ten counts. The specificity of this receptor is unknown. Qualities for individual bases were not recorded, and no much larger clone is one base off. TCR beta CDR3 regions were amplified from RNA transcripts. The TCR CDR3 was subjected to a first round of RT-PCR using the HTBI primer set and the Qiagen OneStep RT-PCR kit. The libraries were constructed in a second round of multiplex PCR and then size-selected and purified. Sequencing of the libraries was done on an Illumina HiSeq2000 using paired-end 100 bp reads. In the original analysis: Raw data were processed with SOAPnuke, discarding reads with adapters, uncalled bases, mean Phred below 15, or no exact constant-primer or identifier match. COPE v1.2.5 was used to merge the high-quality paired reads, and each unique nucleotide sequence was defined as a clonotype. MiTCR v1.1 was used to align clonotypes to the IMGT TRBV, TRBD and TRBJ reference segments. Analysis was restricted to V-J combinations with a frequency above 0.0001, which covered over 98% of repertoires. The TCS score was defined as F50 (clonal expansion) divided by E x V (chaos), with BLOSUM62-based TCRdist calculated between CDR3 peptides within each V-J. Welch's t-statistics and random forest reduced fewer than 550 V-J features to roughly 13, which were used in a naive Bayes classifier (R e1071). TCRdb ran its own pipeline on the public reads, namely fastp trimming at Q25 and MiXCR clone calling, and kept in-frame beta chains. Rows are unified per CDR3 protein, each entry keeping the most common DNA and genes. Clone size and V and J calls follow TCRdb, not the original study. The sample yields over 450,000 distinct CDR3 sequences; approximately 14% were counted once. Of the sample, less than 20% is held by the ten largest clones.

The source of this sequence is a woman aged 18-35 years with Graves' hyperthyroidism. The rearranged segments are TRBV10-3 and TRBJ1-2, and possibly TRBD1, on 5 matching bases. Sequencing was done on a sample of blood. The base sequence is TGTGCCATCAGAGGGACCCAGGAATCAGCTAACTATGGCTACACCTTC. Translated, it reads CAIRGTQESANYGYTF.